This TCR delta chain was recovered during a study of Vδ1+ human thymocytes. Comments on this clone: Antigen specificity is unknown. This specimen includes other DNA sequences encoding the same CDR3.

RNA was extracted from the cells and then reverse transcribed. Pooled V-gene forward primers with one constant-region reverse primer generated the CDR3 amplicons by multiplex PCR. With CATT, TCRdb re-called clones from the multiplex PCR reads. This repertoire shows 70,000 to 90,000 delta-chain clones, about 35% found once; its top ten account for approximately 0.3%. The study's findings and limits: Despite high sort purity, roughly 19% of thymic T cell receptor delta sequences were Vdelta2. Thymic TRG and TRD repertoires appeared highly polyclonal, with Gaussian CDR3 length distributions. TRD repertoires were essentially private, unlike widely shared TRG clonotypes.

V lost 0 bases, J lost 0 bases, and 10 bases stayed unmatched. Germline CDR1 is TSWWSYY and CDR2 is QGS. The CDR3 runs to 19 residues. After alphabeta T cell depletion, CD3+ Vdelta1+ Vdelta2- thymocytes were sorted. Purity of the sorted Vdelta1+ thymocytes ranged from roughly 96% to 99.6%. This rearrangement joins TRDV1 to TRDJ1; 10 nucleotides align to TRDD3. The sample taken for sequencing was Vdelta1+ gamma-delta thymocytes from the thymus. As to subset: FACS-sorted CD3+ TCRalphabeta- TCRVdelta1+ TCRVdelta2- thymocytes. The source is a boy under two years old who had congenital heart surgery. Here the CDR3 reads CALGELPVLGDSYTDKLIF. In DNA, the CDR3 is TGTGCTCTTGGGGAACTCCCCGTACTGGGGGATTCGTACACCGATAAACTCATCTTT.